These T cell receptor beta chains were read from a single sample in a study of blood T cell repertoires in COVID-19. Here immunoSEQ multiplex PCR was the method, and the copy in TCRdb shows in-frame clones only, minus some. Of 30,000 to 35,000 clones listed, 60% to 80% are singletons. Sequenced sample: peripheral blood. Receptors originate from an elderly man with acute or convalescent COVID-19. Each CDR3 is given with its conserved first and last residue. D genes are given only for firm matches. The listing skips clone size in some rows; elsewhere it reads once, few, many or a size class.

V	D	J	size	DNA	CDR3
TRBV7-9	-	TRBJ2-2	-	TGTGCCAGCAGCTTAGGTCAGAACACCGGGGAGCTGTTTTTT	CASSLGQNTGELFF
TRBV11-3	-	TRBJ2-1	-	TGTGCCAGCAGCTCGGGGTCGGGTCGTTATTCCTACAATGAGCAGTTCTTC	CASSSGSGRYSYNEQFF
TRBV2	-	TRBJ1-6	once	TGTGCCAGCAGTGCTAATAATTCACCCCTCCACTTT	CASSANNSPLHF
TRBV7-9	TRBD1	TRBJ2-4	-	TGTGCCAGCAGCTTGGGACAGACAAACATTCAGTACTTC	CASSLGQTNIQYF
TRBV7-2	TRBD2	TRBJ2-7	-	TGTGCCAGCGGGAGCGGGACGTCCTACGAGCAGTACTTC	CASGSGTSYEQYF
TRBV9	TRBD2	TRBJ2-7	-	TGTGCCAGCAGCGCCGGACTAGCGGAGCCCTACGAGCAGTACTTC	CASSAGLAEPYEQYF
TRBV30	TRBD1	TRBJ1-2	few	TGTGCCTGGAGGGCAGGGGGCTACTATGGCTACACCTTC	CAWRAGGYYGYTF
TRBV10-3	TRBD1	TRBJ2-3	-	TGTGCCATCAGTGAGCGGACAGGGAGAGATACGCAGTATTTT	CAISERTGRDTQYF
TRBV4-2	-	TRBJ2-7	-	TGTGCCAGCAGCCAAGACTCCCACAGACCCTCGTCCTACGAGCAGTACTTC	CASSQDSHRPSSYEQYF
TRBV7-2	TRBD1	TRBJ1-6	-	TGTGCCAGCAGCCCCCAGGGGACAGGCTATAATTCACCCCTCCACTTT	CASSPQGTGYNSPLHF
TRBV6-2/TRBV6-3	TRBD1	TRBJ1-2	-	TGTGCCAGCAGCCTAAGACAGGGAAGAGTTGGCTACACCTTC	CASSLRQGRVGYTF
TRBV19	-	TRBJ1-3	-	TGTGCCAGTACAAGGGGAGGCTCTGGAAACACCATATATTTT	CASTRGGSGNTIYF
TRBV6-2/TRBV6-3	-	TRBJ1-5	few	TGTGCCAGCAGTTTATGGGCCTCTCAGCCCCAGCATTTT	CASSLWASQPQHF
TRBV9	TRBD1	TRBJ1-4	-	TGTGCCAGCAGCGGACAGGGGGCAACTAATGAAAAACTGTTTTTT	CASSGQGATNEKLFF
TRBV28	TRBD1	TRBJ1-1	-	TGTGCCAGCAGTTTAATCCTGGATATCATGACAGGGGGGAACACTGAAGCTTTCTTT	CASSLILDIMTGGNTEAFF
TRBV5-1	TRBD1	TRBJ2-7	-	TGCGCCAGCAGCCCGGTGGGACAGGGGACCTACGAGCAGTACTTC	CASSPVGQGTYEQYF
TRBV5-4	-	TRBJ2-7	-	TGTGCCAGCAGCTCCCGTTTTCTAGCTCGCGAGCAGTACTTC	CASSSRFLAREQYF
TRBV6-5	TRBD2	TRBJ2-1	-	TGTGCCAGCAGACTAGCGGGGGGGGCCTACAATGAGCAGTTCTTC	CASRLAGGAYNEQFF
TRBV5-4	TRBD1	TRBJ1-2	-	TGTGCCAGCAGCTTTGGGGGGACAGATAACTATGGCTACACCTTC	CASSFGGTDNYGYTF
TRBV3-1/TRBV3-2	TRBD2	TRBJ2-7	-	TGTGCCAGCAGCAGACTAGCGGGGGTGGAGCAGTACTTC	CASSRLAGVEQYF
TRBV19	TRBD1	TRBJ2-5	-	TGTGCCAGTACCGCAGGGGGCGCAGAGACCCAGTACTTC	CASTAGGAETQYF
TRBV30	TRBD2	TRBJ2-1	few	TGTGCCTCCCCGCGGAGCGGGGATTACAATGAGCAGTTCTTC	CASPRSGDYNEQFF
TRBV7-2	TRBD2	TRBJ2-1	-	TGTGCCAGCAGCCGGGAAACGGGACTAGCCCATGAGCAGTTCTTC	CASSRETGLAHEQFF
TRBV4-1	TRBD1	TRBJ1-4	-	TGCGCCAGCAGCCCAAGAGGGACCGGACAGGGGGCACGAAAACTGTTTTTT	CASSPRGTGQGARKLFF
TRBV30	-	TRBJ2-5	few	TGTGCCTGGAGTACCGCGAACCGGGAGACCCAGTACTTC	CAWSTANRETQYF
TRBV6-5	TRBD2	TRBJ2-5	once	TGTGCCAGCAGTCGCCGGGGAGGGTTAAGAGAGACCCAGTACTTC	CASSRRGGLRETQYF
TRBV4-1	TRBD1	TRBJ1-2	-	TGCGCCAGCAGCCAAGATGGGCAGGCACAGGGGGCCCGGGGCTACACCTTC	CASSQDGQAQGARGYTF
TRBV7-9	TRBD1	TRBJ1-1	few	TGTGCCAGCTCGGGTCCACCGGGACAGGGGGCGTCGGCCACTGAAGCTTTCTTT	CASSGPPGQGASATEAFF
TRBV6-5	TRBD1	TRBJ1-3	once	TGTGCCAGCAGTCGGACAGGGAGCTCTGGAAACACCATATATTTT	CASSRTGSSGNTIYF
TRBV15	TRBD1	TRBJ2-7	-	TGTGCCACCAGCAAGGGAGGGACAGGGGGCGCCGAGCAGTACTTC	CATSKGGTGGAEQYF
TRBV7-9	TRBD1	TRBJ1-5	-	TGTGCCAGCAGCCCCCCAGTTGACAGGGGGCTCAATCAGCCCCAGCATTTT	CASSPPVDRGLNQPQHF
TRBV27	TRBD1	TRBJ1-2	-	TGTGCCAGCAGACCGTTCGGACAGGTGTATGGCTACACCTTC	CASRPFGQVYGYTF
TRBV25-1	-	TRBJ1-2	-	TGTGCCAGCGCGACGGAGGCTAACTATGGCTACACCTTC	CASATEANYGYTF
TRBV9	TRBD1	TRBJ1-2	-	TGTGCCAGCAGCGACACAGGGGGACCTAACTATGGCTACACCTTC	CASSDTGGPNYGYTF
TRBV3-1/TRBV3-2	-	TRBJ1-1	-	TGTGCCAGCCTCAAGTCAGGGGCGAACACTGAAGCTTTCTTT	CASLKSGANTEAFF
TRBV12-5	TRBD1	TRBJ1-3	-	TGTGCTAGTGGTCCAGACAGGGGTCCCTCTGGAAACACCATATATTTT	CASGPDRGPSGNTIYF
TRBV2	TRBD2	TRBJ2-7	-	TGTGCCAGCAGGCCCGACGGGGGGGAGTTCTCCTACGAGCAGTACTTC	CASRPDGGEFSYEQYF
TRBV12-3/TRBV12-4	-	TRBJ2-5	few	TGTGCCAGCCTGGCTACCACTAAAGAGACCCAGTACTTC	CASLATTKETQYF
TRBV6-5	TRBD1	TRBJ2-3	once	TGTGCCAGCAGTAAGCGGACAGGGGGCACAGATACGCAGTATTTT	CASSKRTGGTDTQYF
TRBV7-2	-	TRBJ2-2	-	TGTGCCAGCAGGATCGAGGGGGGAGGGATTACCGGGGAGCTGTTTTTT	CASRIEGGGITGELFF
TRBV4-2	-	TRBJ1-3	few	TGTGCCAGCAGCCAAGATCCAGGAACCTCTGGAAACACCATATATTTT	CASSQDPGTSGNTIYF
TRBV7-9	-	TRBJ1-2	-	TGTGCCAGCAGCTTAGATAACCAGGGCTATGGCTACACCTTC	CASSLDNQGYGYTF
TRBV2	-	TRBJ1-2	-	TGTGCCAGCAGGGCCTCGGACAAAGTCTATGGCTACACCTTC	CASRASDKVYGYTF
TRBV7-6	-	TRBJ2-7	-	TGTGCCAGCAGCCCGTTAGCGGTCCTGGGCGAGCAGTACTTC	CASSPLAVLGEQYF
TRBV2	-	TRBJ2-3	-	TGTGCCAGCAGTGTCTGGAGAACTGCCACAGATACGCAGTATTTT	CASSVWRTATDTQYF
TRBV6-6	TRBD1	TRBJ1-6	-	TGTGCCCATCGGGACAGCCTCTCCTATAATTCACCCCTCCACTTT	CAHRDSLSYNSPLHF